The source of this T cell receptor (beta chain) is a study of cytomegalovirus exposure and HLA in healthy donors. Primers for the PCR totalled 60 Vbeta and 13 Jbeta. Some clones are missing from TCRdb's copy, which holds only in-frame ones; the method was immunoSEQ multiplex PCR. Of 140,000 to 150,000 clones listed, more than 8% are singletons. Input material: PBMCs. The TCR originated in a man aged 50-59 years in good health and CMV-seronegative.

CDR3 protein: CASSLGVRQGFYEQYF. The CDR3, as DNA: TGTGCCAGCAGCTTAGGTGTCAGACAGGGCTTTTACGAGCAGTACTTC. The chain employs TRBV11-2 and TRBJ2-7; the match to TRBD1 covers 7 bases. Germline-derived CDR1 and CDR2 are SGHAT and FQNNGV. This CDR3 has 16 residues. The V segment lost 1 base and the J segment 4 bases; nucleotides outside the gene matches: 10.